These T cell receptor beta chains were read from a single sample in a study of T cells in tuberculosis. Only in-frame clones appear in the TCRdb table, and some are missing; sequencing was by immunoSEQ multiplex PCR. The table shows about 20,000 clones, with 80% to 90% occurring only once. What was sequenced was PBMCs. These TCRs come from a donor under 30 with latent tuberculosis or without tuberculosis infection. The CDR3 runs from the conserved cysteine through the conserved F or W. The order of the fields is clone size, V gene, CDR3 protein. Size tells how often a clone was seen (once, few, many) or the class of an expanded clone, and some rows leave it out.

>.|TRBV30
CASQEAKSVNSPLHF
>few|TRBV6-5
CASSLRWSSNQPQHF
>.|TRBV19
CASSPDSTYGNTIYF
>few|TRBV4-2
CASSQGTGVDYGYTF
>.|TRBV5-1
CASSIRSGVYNEQFF
>.|TRBV4-1
CASSQDGTSGGSSYNEQFF
>.|TRBV28
CASRKQGADTQYF
>.|TRBV4-3
CASSQDSGRTGGGYGYTF
>.|TRBV2
CASSSQGGNEKLFF
>.|TRBV5-8
CASSPSFPGETQYF
>.|TRBV30
CAWSNTREAFF
>.|TRBV7-2
CASSLARQGHRGYTF
>.|TRBV12-5
CASGLALIGVATNEKLFF
>once|TRBV19
CASSPGTGFEAPLHF
>.|TRBV19
CATRRLAGEETQYF
>.|TRBV4-1
CASSLRDSSSSGANVLTF
>.|TRBV4-3
CASSQDVGSPDTEAFF
>.|TRBV7-2
CASSPTQGNQPQHF
>.|TRBV7-2
CASSWGTLRGTDTQYF
>.|TRBV7-2
CASSSAGGGVLETQYF
>.|TRBV18
CASSPRGTPRRNEQFF
>.|TRBV6-4
CASRVWEGSYEQYF
>.|TRBV11-2
CASSLESSGNEQFF
>.|TRBV6-5
CASRGQRTTGELFF
>.|TRBV7-2
CASSSAKSGQKTTYEQYF
>.|TRBV5-1
CASSLVAGLGTDTQYF
>.|TRBV9
CASSVTQGTEAFF